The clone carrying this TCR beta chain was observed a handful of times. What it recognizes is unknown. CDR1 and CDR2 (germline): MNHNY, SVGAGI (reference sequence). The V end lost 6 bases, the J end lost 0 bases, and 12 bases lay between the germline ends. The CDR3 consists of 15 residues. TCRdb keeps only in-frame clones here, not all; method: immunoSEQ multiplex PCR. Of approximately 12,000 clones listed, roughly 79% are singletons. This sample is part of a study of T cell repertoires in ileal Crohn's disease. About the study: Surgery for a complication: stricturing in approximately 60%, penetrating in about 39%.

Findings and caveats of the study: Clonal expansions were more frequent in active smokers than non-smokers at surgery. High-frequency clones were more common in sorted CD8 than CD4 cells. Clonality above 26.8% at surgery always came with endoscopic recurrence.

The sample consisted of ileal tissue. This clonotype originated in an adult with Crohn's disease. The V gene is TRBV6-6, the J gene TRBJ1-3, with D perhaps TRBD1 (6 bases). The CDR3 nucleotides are TGTGCCAGCAGCAGCCGGACAGACTCTGGAAACACCATATATTTT. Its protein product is CASSSRTDSGNTIYF.